This TCR beta chain originates from a study of blood T cell repertoires in COVID-19. Overall study context: T cells, B-cell-depleted T cells, or PBMCs provided the cDNA or gDNA that served as material.

Seattle patients were enrolled during active infection and followed longitudinally. Original processing notes: By means of reference gene primer amplification, nucleated cell counts were estimated. Data came from immunoSEQ multiplex PCR; TCRdb stores just in-frame clones and leaves some out. The V and J calls and the clone size are those of that table, but D and trimming were determined from the DNA. The table records roughly 330,000 clones, about 87% of them present only once. Input material: peripheral blood. This clonotype was sampled from a man aged 25 to 45 with COVID-19, enrolled during active disease.

CDR3: CASSRLDRDSSPLHF. CDR3 DNA: TGTGCCAGCAGTCGTCTGGACAGGGATAGCTCACCCCTCCACTTT. The chain is built from TRBV6-2 or TRBV6-3 and TRBJ1-6, with 8 nucleotides matching TRBD1. In germline, CDR1 is MNHEY, CDR2 SVGEGT. This CDR3 has 15 amino acids. The J segment lost 10 bases and the V segment lost 5 bases, leaving 10 bases of the junction unmatched.